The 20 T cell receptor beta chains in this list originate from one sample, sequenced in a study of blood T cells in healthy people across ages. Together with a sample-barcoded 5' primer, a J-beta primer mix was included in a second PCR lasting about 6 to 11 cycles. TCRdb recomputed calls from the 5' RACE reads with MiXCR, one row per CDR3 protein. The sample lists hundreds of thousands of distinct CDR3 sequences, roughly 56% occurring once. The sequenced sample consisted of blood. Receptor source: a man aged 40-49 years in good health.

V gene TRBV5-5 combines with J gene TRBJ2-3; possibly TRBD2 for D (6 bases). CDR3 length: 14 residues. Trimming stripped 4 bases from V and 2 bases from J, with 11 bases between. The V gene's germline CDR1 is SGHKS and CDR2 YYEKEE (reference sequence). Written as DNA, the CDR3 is TGTGCCAGCAGCCGTGGGACTTTCACAGATACGCAGTATTTT. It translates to CASSRGTFTDTQYF.

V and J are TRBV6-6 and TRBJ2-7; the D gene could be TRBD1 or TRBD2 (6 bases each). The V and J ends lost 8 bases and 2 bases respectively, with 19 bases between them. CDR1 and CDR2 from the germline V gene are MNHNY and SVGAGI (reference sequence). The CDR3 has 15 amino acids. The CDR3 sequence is CASSQRGAETYEQYF. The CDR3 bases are TGTGCCAGCTCCCAAAGGGGGGCCGAAACCTACGAGCAGTACTTC.

CDR3 in DNA: TGCAGCCCTCTGAGGGGGGCACAGGGGGCCGTGGTGAATGAGCAGTACTTC. It encodes CSPLRGAQGAVVNEQYF. The chain links TRBV29-1 to TRBJ2-5; 9 bases are shared with TRBD1. Germline values: CDR1 SQVTM, CDR2 ANQGSEA. CDR3 length: 17 amino acids. The ends lost 8 bases at V and 11 bases at J; junction bases unmatched: 27.

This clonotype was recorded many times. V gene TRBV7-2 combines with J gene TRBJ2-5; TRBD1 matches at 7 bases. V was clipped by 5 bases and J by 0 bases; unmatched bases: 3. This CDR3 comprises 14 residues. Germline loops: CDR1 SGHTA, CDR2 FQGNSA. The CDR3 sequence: CASSGTADQETQYF. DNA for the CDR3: TGTGCCAGCAGCGGGACAGCAGACCAAGAGACCCAGTACTTC.

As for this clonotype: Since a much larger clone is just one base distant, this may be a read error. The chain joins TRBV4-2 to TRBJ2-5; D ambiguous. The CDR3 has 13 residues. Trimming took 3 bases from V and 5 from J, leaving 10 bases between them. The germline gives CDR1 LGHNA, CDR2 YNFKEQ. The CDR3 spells CASSHARRETQYF. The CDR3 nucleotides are TGTGCCAGCAGCCACGCCAGAAGGGAGACCCAGTACTTC.

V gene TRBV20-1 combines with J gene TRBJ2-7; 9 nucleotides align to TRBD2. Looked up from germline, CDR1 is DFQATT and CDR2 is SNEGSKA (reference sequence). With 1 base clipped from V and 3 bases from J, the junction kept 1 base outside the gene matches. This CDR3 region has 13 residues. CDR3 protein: CSARGRGGYEQYF. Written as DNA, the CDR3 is TGCAGTGCTAGAGGGCGGGGGGGCTACGAGCAGTACTTC.

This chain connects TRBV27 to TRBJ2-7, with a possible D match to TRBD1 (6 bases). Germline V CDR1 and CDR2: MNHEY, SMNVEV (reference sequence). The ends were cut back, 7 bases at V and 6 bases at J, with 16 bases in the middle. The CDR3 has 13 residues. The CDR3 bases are TGTGCCAGCATAAGTGTCAGGGGCGGCGAGCAGTACTTC. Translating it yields CASISVRGGEQYF.

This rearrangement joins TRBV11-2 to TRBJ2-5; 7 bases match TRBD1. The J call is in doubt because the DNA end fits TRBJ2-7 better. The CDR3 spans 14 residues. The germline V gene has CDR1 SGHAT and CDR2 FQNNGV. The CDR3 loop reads CASSRGQAHNEQYF. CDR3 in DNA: TGTGCCAGCAGCCGCGGACAGGCACACAACGAGCAGTACTTC.

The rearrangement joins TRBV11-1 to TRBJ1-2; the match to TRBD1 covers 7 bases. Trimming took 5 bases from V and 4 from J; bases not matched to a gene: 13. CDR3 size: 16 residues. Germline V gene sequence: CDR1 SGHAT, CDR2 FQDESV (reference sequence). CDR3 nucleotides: TGTGCCAGCAGCGCTAGAGGCCCGGACAGGCGCTATGGCTACACCTTC. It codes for CASSARGPDRRYGYTF.

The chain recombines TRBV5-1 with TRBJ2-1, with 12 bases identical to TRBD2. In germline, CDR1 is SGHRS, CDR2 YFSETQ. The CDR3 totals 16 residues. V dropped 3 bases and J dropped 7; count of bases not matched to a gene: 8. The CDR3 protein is CASSSLAGGPRNEQFF. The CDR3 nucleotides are TGCGCCAGCAGCTCCCTAGCGGGGGGGCCAAGAAATGAGCAGTTCTTC.

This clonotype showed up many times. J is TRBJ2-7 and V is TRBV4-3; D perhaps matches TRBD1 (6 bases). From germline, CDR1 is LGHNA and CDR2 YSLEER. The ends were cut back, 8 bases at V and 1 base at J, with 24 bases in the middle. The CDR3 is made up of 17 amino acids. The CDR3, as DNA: TGCGCCAGCCGGAAAGACGCGGACAGCACCTTGTCCTACGAGCAGTACTTC. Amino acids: CASRKDADSTLSYEQYF.

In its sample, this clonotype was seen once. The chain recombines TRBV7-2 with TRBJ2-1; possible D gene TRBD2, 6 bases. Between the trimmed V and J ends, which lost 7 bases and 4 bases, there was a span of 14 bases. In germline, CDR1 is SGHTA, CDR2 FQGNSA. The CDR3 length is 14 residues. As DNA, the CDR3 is TGTGCCAGCAACCAGTGGGGGGATTACAATGAGCAGTTCTTC. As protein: CASNQWGDYNEQFF.

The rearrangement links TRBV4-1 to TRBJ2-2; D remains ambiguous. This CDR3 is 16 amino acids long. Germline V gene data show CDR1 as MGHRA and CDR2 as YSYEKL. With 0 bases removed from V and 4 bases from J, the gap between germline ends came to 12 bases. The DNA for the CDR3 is TGCGCCAGCAGCCAAGAGGACGGAATCATCACCGGGGAGCTGTTTTTT. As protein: CASSQEDGIITGELFF.

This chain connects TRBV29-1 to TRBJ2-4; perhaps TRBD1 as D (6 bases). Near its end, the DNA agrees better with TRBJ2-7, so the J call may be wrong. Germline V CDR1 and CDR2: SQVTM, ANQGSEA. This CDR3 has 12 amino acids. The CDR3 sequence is CSVSTGFYEQYF. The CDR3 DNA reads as TGCAGCGTATCAACAGGGTTCTACGAGCAGTACTTC.

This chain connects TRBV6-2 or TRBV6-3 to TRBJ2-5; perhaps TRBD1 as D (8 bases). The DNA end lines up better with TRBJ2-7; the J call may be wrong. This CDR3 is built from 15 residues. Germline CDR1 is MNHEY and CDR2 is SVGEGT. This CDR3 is CASRTQQGGPYEQYF. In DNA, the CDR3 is TGTGCCAGCAGAACGCAACAGGGGGGGCCCTACGAGCAGTACTTC.

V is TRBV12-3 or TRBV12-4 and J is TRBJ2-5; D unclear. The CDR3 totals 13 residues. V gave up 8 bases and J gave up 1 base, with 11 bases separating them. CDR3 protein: CASGQAFQETQYF. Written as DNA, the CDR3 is TGTGCCAGCGGTCAGGCCTTCCAAGAGACCCAGTACTTC.

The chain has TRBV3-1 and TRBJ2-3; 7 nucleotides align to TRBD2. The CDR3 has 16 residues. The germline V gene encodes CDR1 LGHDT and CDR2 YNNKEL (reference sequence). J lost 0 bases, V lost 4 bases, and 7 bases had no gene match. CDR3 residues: CASSPWEGKSTDTQYF. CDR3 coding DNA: TGTGCCAGCAGCCCGTGGGAGGGGAAAAGCACAGATACGCAGTATTTT.

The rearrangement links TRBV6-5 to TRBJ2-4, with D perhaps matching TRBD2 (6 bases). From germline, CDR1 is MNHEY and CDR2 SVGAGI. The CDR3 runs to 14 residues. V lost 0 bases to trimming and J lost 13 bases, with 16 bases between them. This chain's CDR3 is CASSYSGFGEEQYF. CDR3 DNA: TGTGCCAGCAGTTACTCCGGGTTCGGGGAGGAGCAGTACTTC.

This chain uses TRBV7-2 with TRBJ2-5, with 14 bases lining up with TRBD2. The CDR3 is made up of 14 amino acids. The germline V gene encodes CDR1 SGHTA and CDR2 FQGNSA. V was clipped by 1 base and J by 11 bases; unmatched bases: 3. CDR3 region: CASSLGLAGGVQYF. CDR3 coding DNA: TGTGCCAGCAGCTTAGGACTAGCGGGAGGGGTGCAGTACTTC.

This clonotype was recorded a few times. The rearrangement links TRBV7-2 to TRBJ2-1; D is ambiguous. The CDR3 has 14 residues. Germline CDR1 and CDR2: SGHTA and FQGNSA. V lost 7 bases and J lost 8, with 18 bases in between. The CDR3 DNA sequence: TGTGCCAGCACGAAGTATATACTACAATATGAGCAGTTCTTC. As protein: CASTKYILQYEQFF.